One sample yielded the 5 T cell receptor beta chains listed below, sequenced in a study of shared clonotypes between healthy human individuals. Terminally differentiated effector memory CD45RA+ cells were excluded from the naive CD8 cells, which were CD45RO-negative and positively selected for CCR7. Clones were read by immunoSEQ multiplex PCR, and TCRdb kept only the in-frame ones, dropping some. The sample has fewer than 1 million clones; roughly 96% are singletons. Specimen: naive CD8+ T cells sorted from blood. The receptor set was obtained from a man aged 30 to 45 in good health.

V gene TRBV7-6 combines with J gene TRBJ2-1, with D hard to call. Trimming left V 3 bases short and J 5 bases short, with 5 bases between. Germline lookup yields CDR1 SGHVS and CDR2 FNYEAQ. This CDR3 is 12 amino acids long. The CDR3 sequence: CASSFGDNEQFF. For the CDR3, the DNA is TGTGCCAGCAGCTTTGGCGACAATGAGCAGTTCTTC. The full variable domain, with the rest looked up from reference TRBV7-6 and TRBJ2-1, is GAGVSQSPRYKVTKRGQDVALRCDPISGHVSLYWYRQALGQGPEFLTYFNYEAQQDKSGLPNDRFSAERPEGSISTLTIQRTEQRDSAMYRCASSFGDNEQFFGPGTRLTVL.

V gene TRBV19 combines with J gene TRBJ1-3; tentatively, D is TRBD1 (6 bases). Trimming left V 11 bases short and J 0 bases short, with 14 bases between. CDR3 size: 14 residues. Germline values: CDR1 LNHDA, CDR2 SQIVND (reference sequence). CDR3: CAWDIRISGNTIYF. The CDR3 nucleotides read TGTGCCTGGGACATTCGGATCTCTGGAAACACCATATATTTT.

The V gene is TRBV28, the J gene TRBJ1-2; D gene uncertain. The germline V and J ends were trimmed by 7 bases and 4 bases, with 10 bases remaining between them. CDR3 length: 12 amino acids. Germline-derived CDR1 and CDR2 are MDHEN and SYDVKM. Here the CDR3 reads CASKEGGYGYTF. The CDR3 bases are TGTGCCAGCAAGGAGGGCGGCTATGGCTACACCTTC.

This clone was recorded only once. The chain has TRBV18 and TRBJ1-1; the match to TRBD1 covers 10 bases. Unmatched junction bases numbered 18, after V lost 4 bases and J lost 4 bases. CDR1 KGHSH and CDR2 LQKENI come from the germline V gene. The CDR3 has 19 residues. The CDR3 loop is CASSLSDRGADYEGTEAFF. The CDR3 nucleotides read TGTGCCAGCTCACTTTCGGACAGGGGGGCGGACTACGAGGGCACTGAAGCTTTCTTT.

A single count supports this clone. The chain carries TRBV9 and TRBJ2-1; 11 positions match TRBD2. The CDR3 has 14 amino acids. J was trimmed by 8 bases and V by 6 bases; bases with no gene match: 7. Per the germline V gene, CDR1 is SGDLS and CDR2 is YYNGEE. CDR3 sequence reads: CASNVAGGVDEQFF. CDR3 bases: TGTGCCAGCAATGTAGCGGGAGGGGTGGATGAGCAGTTCTTC.